The sequence of this T cell receptor (beta chain) was determined in a study of cytomegalovirus exposure and HLA in healthy donors. Details on this clone: Its antigen is unidentified.

In the PCR, 60 Vbeta and 13 Jbeta primers were used. Sequencing was performed with immunoSEQ multiplex PCR; in TCRdb, only in-frame clones are kept and a portion is missing. In the table there are about 100,000 clones, around 74% of which are singletons. The length of the CDR3 is 15 residues. From germline, CDR1 is MNHNS and CDR2 SASEGT. V was cut by 3 bases and J by 5 bases, with 16 bases left in between. Study conclusions and caveats: Cytomegalovirus association was listed for 164 TCR beta chains.

This chain connects TRBV6-1 to TRBJ1-1, with D possibly being TRBD1 (6 bases). The sequenced material came from PBMCs. The sequence was collected from a man between 40 and 49 years old in good health and CMV-seropositive. The CDR3 region is CASSDGTWMITEAFF. The CDR3, as DNA: TGTGCCAGCAGTGACGGGACATGGATGATTACTGAAGCTTTCTTT.